This is a list of T cell receptor beta chains from one sample in a study of T cell repertoires in cytomegalovirus infection. TCRdb itself ran the reads through MiXCR, one entry per CDR3 protein. Seen here are around 330,000 distinct CDR3 sequences, 17% observed once, and the top ten hold 12%. What was sequenced was PBMCs. The source of these receptors is a human donor in good health (CMV status not recorded). Some clones in this sample may be carry-over from other donors' samples. CDR3s leave out the opening cysteine and the closing phenylalanine or tryptophan. A D gene is named only where the DNA matches it firmly.

D: .; J: TRBJ2-1; V: TRBV7-2; CDR3: ASSRMAGTNNEQF
D: .; J: TRBJ1-2; V: TRBV18; CDR3: ASSPPSGNYGYT
D: TRBD1; J: TRBJ1-2; V: TRBV5-3; CDR3: ASSPGLLPGQGDQGYT
D: TRBD1; J: TRBJ1-2; V: TRBV27; CDR3: ASSPLTGIDGYT
D: TRBD2; J: TRBJ2-1; V: TRBV7-9; CDR3: ASSPKAGADRYNEQF
D: .; J: TRBJ1-6; V: TRBV12-3/TRBV12-4; CDR3: ASSFANSPLH
D: .; J: TRBJ2-5; V: TRBV7-9; CDR3: ASSLEGWETQY
D: .; J: TRBJ1-5; V: TRBV27; CDR3: ASSLVGFNQPQH
D: .; J: TRBJ1-2; V: TRBV7-2; CDR3: ASSPGQISANYGYT
D: .; J: TRBJ1-1; V: TRBV6-1; CDR3: ASSWGPGYEAF
D: .; J: TRBJ1-1; V: TRBV20-1; CDR3: SARVHSTNTEAF
D: .; J: TRBJ1-1; V: TRBV28; CDR3: ASSLPIRDTEAF
D: .; J: TRBJ2-2; V: TRBV20-1; CDR3: SASVQGITGELF
D: TRBD1; J: TRBJ2-3; V: TRBV7-4; CDR3: ASSPRDRSSVDTQY
D: TRBD2; J: TRBJ2-1; V: TRBV7-8; CDR3: ASSPPRPYPGLAGGTYSYNEQF
D: TRBD1; J: TRBJ1-5; V: TRBV20-1; CDR3: SARLIGGRNQPQH
D: TRBD1; J: TRBJ2-5; V: TRBV7-9; CDR3: ASSLSTGGQETQY
D: .; J: TRBJ1-2; V: TRBV7-2; CDR3: ASSFQGGSGYT
D: TRBD1; J: TRBJ1-3; V: TRBV7-2; CDR3: ASSRGGTGGNTIY
D: TRBD1; J: TRBJ2-5; V: TRBV10-3; CDR3: AIQGAEETQY
D: .; J: TRBJ1-2; V: TRBV15; CDR3: ATSLRTAREGYT
D: .; J: TRBJ2-1; V: TRBV6-5; CDR3: ASSYSLADNEQF
D: .; J: TRBJ1-4; V: TRBV7-9; CDR3: ASSLAGVSNEKLF
D: .; J: TRBJ1-1; V: TRBV6-1; CDR3: ASSTRTNTEAY
D: .; J: TRBJ1-6; V: TRBV7-9; CDR3: ASSSFREGNSPLH
D: TRBD1; J: TRBJ1-5; V: TRBV20-1; CDR3: SAHLPGGTGGQPQH
D: .; J: TRBJ2-5; V: TRBV20-1; CDR3: SARGSEGPRRETQY
D: TRBD1; J: TRBJ1-2; V: TRBV7-9; CDR3: ASSFGTVKPSVYGYT
D: TRBD2; J: TRBJ2-5; V: TRBV2; CDR3: ASSGLAGQETQY
D: .; J: TRBJ2-1; V: TRBV5-4; CDR3: ASSLEGGANEQF
D: TRBD1; J: TRBJ2-7; V: TRBV12-3/TRBV12-4; CDR3: ASRGQGRSYEQY
D: .; J: TRBJ2-7; V: TRBV5-1; CDR3: ASSLDRSYEQY
D: TRBD1; J: TRBJ1-2; V: TRBV25-1; CDR3: ASSELGQGRNDGYT
D: TRBD2; J: TRBJ2-3; V: TRBV20-1; CDR3: SAIAGGITTDTQY